What follows are 27 T cell receptor beta chains derived from one specimen sequenced in a study of OX40 agonist ivuxolimab in advanced cancers. Measured with immunoSEQ multiplex PCR; TCRdb has only the in-frame clones, and not every one. The data hold 55,000 to 65,000 clones, with 75% to 90% observed a single time. Source: CD4+ or CD8+ T cells sorted from blood, taken in a trial of the OX40 agonist ivuxolimab. These receptor sequences come from an adult with an advanced solid tumor such as melanoma, head and neck, liver or kidney cancer.

The chain recombines TRBV28 with TRBJ1-5; perhaps TRBD1 as D (6 bases). Trimming took off 2 bases at V and 6 bases at J, with 17 bases between the two ends. The CDR3 runs 16 residues. Germline-derived CDR1 and CDR2 are MDHEN and SYDVKM. Written as DNA, the CDR3 is TGTGCCAGCAGTTTACCCCCAGGGGACGGGCGTCAGCCCCAGCATTTT. Translation: CASSLPPGDGRQPQHF. Complete variable domain (other parts from reference TRBV28 and TRBJ1-5): DVKVTQSSRYLVKRTGEKVFLECVQDMDHENMFWYRQDPGLGLRLIYFSYDVKMKEKGDIPEGYSVSREKKERFSLILESASTNQTSMYLCASSLPPGDGRQPQHFGDGTRLSIL.

This clone was observed a single time. The V and J genes are TRBV4-3 and TRBJ1-2; D might be TRBD1 (6 bases). V lost 0 bases and J 10 bases, leaving 12 bases between the germline ends. The CDR3 is 13 residues long. Germline V CDR1 and CDR2: LGHNA, YSLEER. CDR3: CASSQDTGLPYTF. DNA of the CDR3: TGCGCCAGCAGCCAAGATACAGGGTTGCCCTACACCTTC.

The J gene is TRBJ1-4, the V gene TRBV5-1; D may be TRBD1 (6 bases). The V gene's germline CDR1 is SGHRS and CDR2 YFSETQ. The CDR3 has 15 amino acids. V was pared by 0 bases and J by 5 bases, with 11 bases between. CDR3 sequence reads: CASSLVGGANEKLFF. For the CDR3, the DNA is TGCGCCAGCAGCTTGGTCGGGGGCGCGAATGAAAAACTGTTTTTT.

The genes are TRBV28 and TRBJ1-2, with no clear D. Looked up from germline, CDR1 is MDHEN and CDR2 is SYDVKM. This CDR3 has 14 amino acids. V gave up 4 bases and J gave up 8 bases, with 17 bases separating them. CDR3 sequence reads: CASSSRGEAIGYTF. For the CDR3, the DNA is TGTGCCAGCAGTTCTAGAGGAGAGGCGATCGGCTACACCTTC.

This chain links TRBV7-9 with TRBJ2-2; 8 bases are a match to TRBD2. The CDR3 is 16 amino acids. Trimming took 5 bases from V and 4 from J; bases not matched to a gene: 9. Germline values: CDR1 SEHNR, CDR2 FQNEAQ (reference sequence). The CDR3 is CASSISGGGPTGELFF. The CDR3 nucleotides are TGTGCCAGCAGCATAAGCGGGGGAGGGCCCACCGGGGAGCTGTTTTTT.

The rearrangement links TRBV15 to TRBJ1-3; D is unclear. The germline V gene encodes CDR1 LNHNV and CDR2 YYDKDF (reference sequence). Trimming left V 4 bases short and J 5 bases short, with 3 bases between. The CDR3 length is 11 residues. The CDR3 DNA is TGTGCCACCAGCACCCGAAACACCATATATTTT. This translates into CATSTRNTIYF.

V gene TRBV18 combines with J gene TRBJ2-2, with D perhaps assigned TRBD1 or TRBD2 (6 bases each). The CDR3 covers 14 residues. V was trimmed by 5 bases and J by 2 bases, leaving 9 bases between them. Germline V gene sequence: CDR1 KGHSH, CDR2 LQKENI. The CDR3 sequence: CASSGGGNTGELFF. Written as DNA, the CDR3 is TGTGCCAGCTCAGGAGGGGGAAACACCGGGGAGCTGTTTTTT.

This chain connects TRBV27 to TRBJ2-7; tentative D call: TRBD2 (6 bases). The germline CDR1 and CDR2 sequences are MNHEY and SMNVEV (reference sequence). This CDR3 spans 17 amino acids. V dropped 2 bases and J dropped 1 base, with 18 bases sitting between them. CDR3: CASSLKPSGLHSYEQYF. CDR3 in DNA: TGTGCCAGCAGTTTAAAACCCTCGGGACTCCATTCCTACGAGCAGTACTTC.

J is TRBJ2-5 and V is TRBV5-4, with D perhaps given as TRBD1 or TRBD2 (6 bases each). With 4 bases removed from V and 4 bases from J, the gap between germline ends came to 17 bases. The CDR3 spans 15 residues. Germline V CDR1 and CDR2: SGHNT, YYREEE (reference sequence). The CDR3 nucleotides read TGTGCCAGCAGCCTCTCTAGCAGGGGAGGAGAGACCCAGTACTTC. It yields the protein CASSLSSRGGETQYF.

The chain uses TRBV4-1 and TRBJ1-3; tentative D call: TRBD1 (6 bases). The CDR3 consists of 17 residues. From germline, CDR1 is MGHRA and CDR2 YSYEKL. Trimming removed 4 bases at V and 0 bases at J, with 16 bases between. The chain's CDR3 is CASSRGGVVSSGNTIYF. In DNA form, the CDR3 reads TGCGCCAGCAGCCGAGGGGGGGTTGTCAGCTCTGGAAACACCATATATTTT.

The chain uses TRBV5-6 and TRBJ2-1, with 11 bases identical to TRBD2. CDR1 is SGHDT, CDR2 YYEEEE, per germline. J gave up 6 bases and V 0 bases, and 5 bases lay outside the gene matches. The CDR3 spans 16 residues. CDR3 sequence (DNA): TGTGCCAGCAGCTTGGAGCTAGCGGGAGGCAGCAATGAGCAGTTCTTC. Protein sequence: CASSLELAGGSNEQFF.

The chain couples TRBV6-1 to TRBJ2-7, with 7 bases fitting TRBD2. The V gene end was trimmed by 0 bases and the J gene end by 7 bases; junction bases not matched to a gene: 3. The CDR3 sequence is 13 residues long. The germline V gene has CDR1 MNHNS and CDR2 SASEGT. This CDR3 is CASSEARGGEQYF. The CDR3 nucleotides read TGTGCCAGCAGTGAAGCGCGGGGAGGGGAGCAGTACTTC.

The chain employs TRBV6-4 and TRBJ2-1; D is undetermined. The CDR3 totals 16 residues. Trimming left V 0 bases short and J 1 base short, with 10 bases between. Per the germline V gene, CDR1 is MRHNA and CDR2 is SNTAGT. The CDR3 loop reads CASSDSSRRSYNEQFF. CDR3 in DNA: TGTGCCAGCAGTGACTCGTCGCGGCGGTCCTACAATGAGCAGTTCTTC.

This chain uses TRBV10-3 with TRBJ2-1; 7 nucleotides match TRBD2. Germline V CDR1 and CDR2: ENHRY, SYGVKD. This CDR3 is 12 amino acids long. J was trimmed by 5 bases and V by 6 bases; bases with no gene match: 1. CDR3 sequence reads: CAIRGLDNEQFF. CDR3 coding DNA: TGTGCCATCAGAGGACTAGACAATGAGCAGTTCTTC.

The V call is TRBV4-2, the J call TRBJ2-5; D gene ambiguous. The germline CDR1 and CDR2 sequences are LGHNA and YNFKEQ. CDR3 length: 14 amino acids. The germline V and J ends were trimmed by 0 bases and 4 bases, with 9 bases remaining between them. CDR3 protein: CASSQDRMGETQYF. CDR3 DNA: TGTGCCAGCAGCCAAGACCGCATGGGAGAGACCCAGTACTTC.

The V and J genes are TRBV27 and TRBJ2-7, with 10 bases aligning to TRBD1. The V gene's germline CDR1 is MNHEY and CDR2 SMNVEV (reference sequence). The CDR3 contains 17 residues. Trimming cost V 5 bases and J 3 bases; bases outside gene matches: 13. In nucleotides, the CDR3 is TGTGCCAGCAGTCCCCGCGGCTTGAGGGACAGGGGCTACGAGCAGTACTTC. Translating gives CASSPRGLRDRGYEQYF.

This chain uses TRBV25-1 with TRBJ2-6; tentatively, D is TRBD1 (6 bases). Germline V gives CDR1 MGHDK, CDR2 SYGVNS. V lost 7 bases, J lost 0 bases, and 19 bases lay in between. The length of the CDR3 is 18 residues. The CDR3 protein is CASTPQPGESSGANVLTF. The CDR3 DNA is TGTGCCAGCACTCCACAACCAGGGGAGAGCTCTGGGGCCAACGTCCTGACTTTC.

This chain uses TRBV11-2 with TRBJ1-2, with D possibly TRBD1 on 6 matching bases. Between the trimmed V and J ends, which lost 5 bases and 8 bases, there was a span of 12 bases. Germline V gene data show CDR1 as SGHAT and CDR2 as FQNNGV. The CDR3 extends over 12 amino acids. The chain's CDR3 is CASSETGIGYTF. The CDR3 bases are TGTGCCAGCAGCGAAACAGGGATAGGCTACACCTTC.

About this clone itself: Other DNA sequences within the sample encode an identical CDR3. This chain connects TRBV19 to TRBJ2-1; D perhaps matches TRBD2 (6 bases). V lost 3 bases and J 7 bases, leaving 7 bases between the germline ends. CDR3 size: 12 residues. CDR1 and CDR2 from the germline V gene are LNHDA and SQIVND (reference sequence). CDR3 in DNA: TGTGCCAGTAGTATCGGGGGAAATGAGCAGTTCTTC. Amino acids: CASSIGGNEQFF. The entire variable domain, with the rest obtained from reference TRBV19 and TRBJ2-1, is as follows: DGGITQSPKYLFRKEGQNVTLSCEQNLNHDAMYWYRQDPGQGLRLIYYSQIVNDFQKGDIAEGYSVSREKKESFPLTVTSAQKNPTAFYLCASSIGGNEQFFGPGTRLTVL.

The CDR3 DNA sequence: TGTGCCAGTAGTACCCCGGGACAGGGGACCCTCCAGCAGTACTTC. This translates into CASSTPGQGTLQQYF. The V gene is TRBV19, the J gene TRBJ2-7, with 10 bases that match TRBD1. Germline-derived CDR1 and CDR2 are LNHDA and SQIVND (reference sequence). The CDR3 totals 15 residues. Germline trimming cut 4 bases from V and 8 bases from J; bases unmatched to any gene: 11.

This chain joins TRBV4-2 and TRBJ2-2, with D perhaps TRBD1 (6 bases). Germline values: CDR1 LGHNA, CDR2 YNFKEQ. The CDR3 is 15 residues long. The V and J ends lost 5 bases and 6 bases respectively, with 16 bases between them. The chain's CDR3 is CASSSRGTTSGELFF. The CDR3 region has the DNA TGTGCCAGCAGCAGTAGGGGGACCACCTCCGGGGAGCTGTTTTTT.

V gene TRBV7-9 combines with J gene TRBJ1-1; D might be TRBD1 (6 bases). The V end was cut by 5 bases, the J end by 4 bases, with 11 bases between. The CDR3 contains 13 residues. Germline CDR1 reads SEHNR; CDR2 reads FQNEAQ (reference sequence). The CDR3 loop is CASSQLDSTEAFF. The CDR3 DNA reads as TGTGCCAGCAGCCAACTGGACAGCACTGAAGCTTTCTTT. Full variable domain (missing parts from reference TRBV7-9 and TRBJ1-1): DTGVSQNPRHKITKRGQNVTFRCDPISEHNRLYWYRQTLGQGPEFLTYFQNEAQLEKSRLLSDRFSAERPKGSFSTLEIQRTEQGDSAMYLCASSQLDSTEAFFGQGTRLTVV.

V is TRBV27 and J is TRBJ1-4; D might be TRBD1 (5 bases). The CDR3 has 15 amino acids. Trimming took 4 bases from V and 5 from J, leaving 14 bases between them. Germline CDR1 is MNHEY and CDR2 is SMNVEV (reference sequence). The CDR3 nucleotides read TGTGCCAGCAGTTCCCTCGGGGCTGGGAATGAAAAACTGTTTTTT. Its protein product is CASSSLGAGNEKLFF.

The chain combines TRBV14 with TRBJ2-1; TRBD2 matches at 9 bases. The germline V gene has CDR1 SGHDN and CDR2 FVKESK. V was clipped by 0 bases and J by 3 bases; unmatched bases: 6. This CDR3 comprises 17 residues. The CDR3 sequence is CASSQDGAGGHYNEQFF. CDR3 nucleotide sequence: TGTGCCAGCAGCCAAGATGGAGCGGGGGGCCACTACAATGAGCAGTTCTTC.

The chain recombines TRBV28 with TRBJ2-7, with 7 bases lining up with TRBD2. The germline V gene has CDR1 MDHEN and CDR2 SYDVKM. This CDR3 region has 14 residues. The CDR3 sequence: CATLFGGSSYEQYF. CDR3 bases: TGTGCTACCCTTTTCGGGGGGAGCTCCTACGAGCAGTACTTC.

This chain connects TRBV6-5 to TRBJ1-1, with TRBD1 matching over 7 bases. The germline V gene has CDR1 MNHEY and CDR2 SVGAGI. V lost 8 bases, J lost 0 bases, and 9 bases stayed unmatched. CDR3 length: 15 residues. The CDR3 DNA reads TGTGCCAGCTTTAAAAAGACAGGGCTGAACACTGAAGCTTTCTTT. Protein: CASFKKTGLNTEAFF.

This clone was seen more than once but under ten times. V is TRBV6-5 and J is TRBJ2-1; 10 bases agree with TRBD1. From germline, CDR1 is MNHEY and CDR2 SVGAGI. V shed 2 bases, J shed 9 bases, and the junction held 10 bases outside the gene matches. This CDR3 has 16 residues. CDR3 DNA: TGTGCCAGCAGTTACGGACGACAGGGGGCCAGGGTTGAGCAGTTCTTC. Its protein product is CASSYGRQGARVEQFF.